This T cell receptor (beta chain) was captured in a study of beta chain features in type 1 diabetes. Study conclusions and caveats: Researchers report that Type 1 diabetes patients had moderately but significantly shorter TCRB CDR3s across all four CD4+ subsets.

Points on this clone: Its target is not known.

Investigators reverse transcribed all isolated RNA, so they sequenced expressed TCRB transcripts. Libraries were prepared by immunoSEQ multiplex PCR; TCRdb keeps only in-frame clonotypes and omits some of them. The sample lists about 240,000 clones; over 11% were seen once. The CDR3 has 13 amino acids. Per the germline V gene, CDR1 is SQVTM and CDR2 is ANQGSEA. V lost 6 bases to trimming and J lost 7 bases; unmatched junction nucleotides: 6. The chain is built from TRBV29-1 and TRBJ2-4, with 10 bases matching TRBD1. Sequencing was performed on naive CD4+ T cells from blood. The sequence came from a man in his thirties or forties with type 1 diabetes. The CDR3 bases are TGCAGCGTGAGACAGGGGGCGTATAACATTCAGTACTTC. Encoded protein: CSVRQGAYNIQYF.